This T cell receptor (beta chain) was identified during a study of T-cell memory formation after mild COVID-19 (dated by TCRdb to about 2021). With regard to the full study: TCR sequence clusters from the two donors were largely donor specific. The cohort comprised two young, previously healthy adult volunteers, one female and one male. In a couple of donors, T-cell clones that expanded and contracted after mild COVID-19 were followed by sequencing TCRalpha and TCRbeta repertoires longitudinally.

Points on this clonotype: There is no known antigen for this receptor. Base qualities are not recorded, but no much larger clone differs from it by a single base.

PBMCs were isolated by Ficoll-Paque density gradient centrifugation. Here is what the overall study found, with its caveats: Clones contracting from day 15 to 85 had balanced CD4/CD8 phenotypes, while a second wave expanding from day 15 to 37 was biased towards CD4+. SARS-CoV-2 specificity of the second-wave clones peaking on day 37 was not confirmed. Contracting CD4+ clones turned up mainly in the CM and EM memory subsets, whereas EMRA was where CD8+ clones were enriched. Some responding clones were detected in pre-infection memory, suggesting pre-existing cross-reactive memory T cells joined the SARS-CoV-2 response. The study included only two mild cases, and larger cohorts that include severe cases with pre-infection samples were judged to be necessary.

CDR1 and CDR2, looked up from the germline V gene, are MNHEY and SVGAGI. Inclusive of the bounding cysteine and phenylalanine, the CDR3 is 15 residues long. Only the CDR3 region is kept as DNA, spanning 45 bases read in frame from base 1. V loses 5 bases of germline sequence and J loses 0 bases, and the interval between the two ends is 11 bases. Instrument used: Illumina NovaSeq 6000. cDNA libraries for TCRalpha and TCRbeta were prepared by 5'RACE using constant-segment primers, with sample barcodes and unique molecular identifiers added. Trizol reagent was used to extract RNA from every sample. Library amplification was performed in two PCR steps, and a second sample barcode and Illumina TruSeq adapters were introduced in the second step. Libraries were sequenced on an Illumina NovaSeq with 2 x 150 bp paired-end reads. On the study's bioinformatics: The reads were demultiplexed and collapsed into UMI-guided consensus sequences using migec v1.2.7. Using mixcr v2.1.11, UMI consensuses were aligned to TRA and TRB V and J templates and then assembled into clonotypes. A clonotype was counted as expanded or contracted only if both edgeR and NoisET called the change significant, with noise models trained on biological replicates. For edgeR calls, the thresholds were a false discovery rate-adjusted p below 0.01 and a log2 fold-change of 1. As an exploratory analysis of dynamics, max-normalized trajectories of the 1000 most abundant clonotypes were examined by PCA with hierarchical clustering. The CD4 or CD8 phenotype of responding clones was assigned using the separately sequenced CD4+ and CD8+ repertoires. The raw public data were reprocessed by TCRdb itself: fastp quality trimming at Q25, MiXCR clonotype calling, in-frame beta chains only. Every CDR3 protein is listed once, alongside the most common genes and DNA of its rows. The V and J calls follow TCRdb's processing rather than the paper's. The sample table lists about 170,000 distinct CDR3 sequences, 13% of them with a count of one. The ten largest make up about 3.6% of the sample.

Sequences were obtained from PBMCs or a T cell subset sorted from them (not recorded which). This receptor was identified in a man between 18 and 35 years old who had mild COVID-19 (a few samples of this study predate the infection). The sample titles of this study are shuffled in the database, so cell type and time point are left out; the donor was told from shared clones. Recombination linked TRBV6-5 to TRBJ1-3; no D gene can be assigned with confidence. For the CDR3, the sequence is CASSLDLLSGNTIYF. DNA sequence: TGTGCCAGCAGTCTGGACTTACTCTCTGGAAACACCATATATTTT.